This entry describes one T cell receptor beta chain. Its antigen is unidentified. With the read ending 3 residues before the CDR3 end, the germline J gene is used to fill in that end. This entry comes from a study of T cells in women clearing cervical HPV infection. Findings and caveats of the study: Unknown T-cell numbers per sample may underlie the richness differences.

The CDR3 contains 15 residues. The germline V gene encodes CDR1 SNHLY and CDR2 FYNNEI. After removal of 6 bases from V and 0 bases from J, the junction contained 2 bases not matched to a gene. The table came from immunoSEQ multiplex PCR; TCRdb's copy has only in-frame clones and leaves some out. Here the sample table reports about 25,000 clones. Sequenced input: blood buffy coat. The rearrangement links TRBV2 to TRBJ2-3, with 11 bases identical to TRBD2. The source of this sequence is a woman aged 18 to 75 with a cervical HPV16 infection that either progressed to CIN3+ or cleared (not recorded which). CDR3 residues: CASSRLAGSTDTQYF. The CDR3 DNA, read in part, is TGTGCCAGCAGCCGACTAGCGGGGAGCACAGATACG.